This T cell receptor beta chain was documented in a study of blood T cells in healthy people across ages. Every donor provided ten milliliters of peripheral blood. Each sample gave at least 6 million isolated PBMCs. PCR was performed a second time for about 6 to 12 cycles using a sample-barcoded 5' primer and a J-beta primer mix. Each single sample gave us at least 2.5 million CDR3-containing paired-end reads. TCRdb recomputed calls from the 5' RACE reads with MiXCR, one row per CDR3 protein. The sample has over a million distinct CDR3 sequences, 35% to 55% seen once; the top ten hold approximately 17%. Trimming cost V 5 bases and J 1 base; bases outside gene matches: 6. CDR1 is DFQATT and CDR2 is SNEGSKA in the germline V gene (reference sequence). This CDR3 contains 14 residues.

The TCR comes from an older woman in good health. Sequencing used blood. The chain has TRBV20-1 and TRBJ2-3; 7 bases fit TRBD2. The DNA of the CDR3 is TGCAGTGCTCAGTTAGCGGGCCGCACAGATACGCAGTATTTT. Encoded protein: CSAQLAGRTDTQYF.